This TCR beta chain stems from a study of blood T cell repertoires in COVID-19 (dated by TCRdb to 2018 to 2020). A note on the overall study: Samples from collaborators originated in the United States, Italy and Spain and spanned both the acute and convalescent phases of COVID-19. The material from the prospective study consisted of cDNA or gDNA derived from T cells, B-cell-depleted T cells, or PBMCs. Where available, HLA class I and class II types were taken from metadata supplied by the sample provider and were not determined by assay-based typing. A de-identified subject ID, COVID-19 status, age in years and sex were almost always included in the sample metadata. The samples were drawn from two sources: the first 160 participants of the ongoing ImmuneRACE study, and 1,200 or so subjects contributed by 6 global collaborators. The dataset comprised deeply sampled blood TCRbeta repertoires from subjects exposed to, actively infected with, or recovered from COVID-19. A freely available public database, intended as a resource for researchers studying the immune response to SARS-CoV-2, is where the repertoires were released.

TCRbeta CDR3 regions were amplified from genomic DNA using the immunoSEQ Assay, a bias-controlled multiplex PCR. In the paper's pipeline: The number of nucleated cells in each sample was estimated from the amplification of reference gene primers within the assay. To quantify the absolute abundance of each unique TCRbeta CDR3 rearrangement, sequence reads were collapsed and filtered. Productive Simpson clonality was computed per sample as the square root of Simpson's diversity index over productive rearrangements. In TCRdb, the immuneACCESS table is reduced to in-frame sequences with V and J assigned. These tables do not hold every clone; where another copy was compared, an unresolved V gene accounts for under half, and the others remain unexplained. That table furnishes V, J and clone size, whereas the DNA furnished D and trimming. The sample table shows fewer than 250,000 clones, and 85% to 90% are seen once. Clones ranked in the top ten supply 0.78% of the sample.

Each collaborating institution followed its own protocols to collect whole blood in K2EDTA tubes. Collaborator samples were shipped for TCRbeta analysis as frozen whole blood, isolated PBMCs, or DNA extracted from either sample type. Between the V and J ends, shortened by 4 bases and 3 bases respectively, the junction contains 10 bases. The CDR3 runs 13 amino acids, cysteine and phenylalanine included. CDR3 DNA only is kept here, 39 bases in frame from base 1. Looking up the germline V gene yields CDR1 SGDLS and CDR2 YYNGEE. About this clone: Its antigen remains undetermined. Qualities for individual bases were not recorded, and no much larger clone is one base off.

Here is what the overall study found, with its caveats: The quantity of clinical and demographic metadata differed by source and by participant and was supplied without curation.

This TCR was recovered from a woman aged 70-85 years with acute or convalescent COVID-19. Specimen: peripheral blood. Recombination connected TRBV9 to TRBJ1-2; TRBD1 is a weak D gene call, 6 bases matching. CDR3 loop: CASSPGAYYGYTF. The nucleotide sequence is given as TGTGCCAGCAGCCCAGGGGCATACTATGGCTACACCTTC.